Listed here is a single T cell receptor beta chain. What it binds is not known. V lost 0 bases, J lost 7 bases, and 13 bases lay in between. The germline V gene has CDR1 PRHDT and CDR2 FYEKMQ (reference sequence). This CDR3 comprises 15 residues. The entry originates in a study of PD-1 blockade in classical Hodgkin lymphoma. Across the study: On a schedule of every 2 weeks, patients received nivolumab 3 mg/kg intravenously.

Here immunoSEQ multiplex PCR was the method, and the copy in TCRdb shows in-frame clones only, minus some. The table lists tens of thousands of clones, 65% to 80% of them singletons. Study-wide results and caveats: The CD4+ diversity rise by C4D1 was clearest in complete responders. Healthy donors were reported to have higher baseline TCR diversity than newly diagnosed patients.

Regarding time point: cycle 4 day 1 (C4D1), after 6 weeks of nivolumab. Relapse after autologous stem cell transplantation occurred in every patient, and brentuximab vedotin exposure varied. The patients, who had relapsed/refractory classical Hodgkin lymphoma, achieved best responses of complete response, partial response or progressive disease. The sample was peripheral blood mononuclear cells (PBMCs), taken before the fourth cycle of nivolumab. The V gene is TRBV13, the J gene TRBJ2-1; D is undetermined. This sequence was found in a human donor with classical Hodgkin lymphoma. This CDR3 is CASSLGVGRKNEQFF. The CDR3 DNA sequence: TGTGCCAGCAGCTTAGGGGTAGGTAGGAAGAATGAGCAGTTCTTC.